What follows are 21 T cell receptor beta chains derived from one specimen sequenced in a study of blood T cell repertoires in COVID-19. Profiled with immunoSEQ multiplex PCR; TCRdb holds only in-frame clones, not every one. Of some 260,000 clones listed, around 90% are singletons. The sample consisted of peripheral blood. These receptors were obtained from a human donor in a cohort sampled during active COVID-19.

The chain couples TRBV10-3 to TRBJ2-7, with D maybe TRBD1 (5 bases). The germline V gene encodes CDR1 ENHRY and CDR2 SYGVKD. The CDR3 runs 12 residues. With 10 bases removed from V and 1 base from J, the gap between germline ends came to 11 bases. This CDR3 is CATTQGSYEQYF. The CDR3 nucleotides are TGTGCCACCACTCAGGGTTCCTACGAGCAGTACTTC.

The chain is built from TRBV9 and TRBJ1-2; 11 bases fit TRBD1. CDR1 is SGDLS, CDR2 YYNGEE, per germline. The J segment lost 7 bases and the V segment lost 0 bases, leaving 2 bases of the junction unmatched. CDR3 length equals 14 residues. The CDR3 loop reads CASSVDGTGGGYTF. In DNA form, the CDR3 reads TGTGCCAGCAGCGTAGACGGGACAGGGGGTGGCTACACCTTC.

Written as DNA, the CDR3 is TGTGCCAGCAGCTTGGGCCTAGCGGGAGGAAATACGCAGTATTTT. It encodes CASSLGLAGGNTQYF. The chain has TRBV5-6 and TRBJ2-3; 11 bases align to TRBD2. Germline trimming cut 0 bases from V and 7 bases from J; bases unmatched to any gene: 4. Germline V gene data show CDR1 as SGHDT and CDR2 as YYEEEE. The CDR3 loop spans 15 amino acids.

The V and J genes are TRBV5-4 and TRBJ2-7, with 9 bases matching TRBD1. This CDR3 region has 16 residues. Germline loops: CDR1 SGHNT, CDR2 YYREEE (reference sequence). The junction had 11 bases not matched to a gene; V was cut back by 3 bases and J by 4 bases. The CDR3, as DNA: TGTGCCAGCAGCTCAACCTACAGGGGGCGTAGGTACGAGCAGTACTTC. Translated, it gives CASSSTYRGRRYEQYF. Using reference TRBV5-4 and TRBJ2-7 for the parts outside the CDR3, the full variable domain is ETGVTQSPTHLIKTRGQQVTLRCSSQSGHNTVSWYQQALGQGPQFIFQYYREEENGRGNFPPRFSGLQFPNYSSELNVNALELDDSALYLCASSSTYRGRRYEQYFGPGTRLTVT.

The chain links TRBV7-2 to TRBJ2-7, with 7 bases identical to TRBD1. Germline CDR1 SGHTA, CDR2 FQGNSA. The CDR3 consists of 14 residues. Germline trimming cut 3 bases from V and 5 bases from J; bases unmatched to any gene: 7. For the CDR3, the DNA is TGTGCCAGCAGCTTGGGACAGTACTCTAACGAGCAGTACTTC. It is translated as CASSLGQYSNEQYF.

This chain links TRBV4-2 with TRBJ2-1, with 9 nucleotides matching TRBD2. The V gene's germline CDR1 is LGHNA and CDR2 YNFKEQ. V was pared by 3 bases and J by 8 bases, with 11 bases of the junction left unmatched. The length of the CDR3 is 16 residues. CDR3 amino acids: CASSQAIASGAHEQFF. The CDR3 DNA reads as TGTGCCAGCAGCCAGGCCATTGCTAGCGGGGCCCATGAGCAGTTCTTC.

The V and J genes are TRBV6-4 and TRBJ1-2, with 7 bases aligning to TRBD1. CDR3 size: 15 residues. Germline V gene lookup returns CDR1 MRHNA and CDR2 SNTAGT. V gave up 5 bases and J gave up 0 bases; unmatched junction bases: 6. In DNA form, the CDR3 reads TGTGCCAGCAGTCCCCTCGGGACAGCTAACTATGGCTACACCTTC. Its protein product is CASSPLGTANYGYTF.

V and J are TRBV7-9 and TRBJ2-7; a weak D match, TRBD2 (5 bases). V shed 6 bases and J shed 5 bases, with 8 bases lying between them. This CDR3 has 11 residues. Germline CDR1 SEHNR, CDR2 FQNEAQ (reference sequence). The CDR3 DNA reads as TGTGCCAGCAGTCCAGCGGACGAGCAGTACTTC. Protein: CASSPADEQYF. Together with reference TRBV7-9 and TRBJ2-7, the CDR3 gives the full variable domain: DTGVSQNPRHKITKRGQNVTFRCDPISEHNRLYWYRQTLGQGPEFLTYFQNEAQLEKSRLLSDRFSAERPKGSFSTLEIQRTEQGDSAMYLCASSPADEQYFGPGTRLTVT.

The rearrangement uses TRBV5-1 and TRBJ2-1, with TRBD1 as a possible D gene (6 bases). Germline CDR1 SGHRS, CDR2 YFSETQ. This CDR3 has 15 amino acids. V lost 4 bases, J lost 1 base, and 12 bases lay in between. The CDR3 nucleotides read TGCGCCAGCAGCCAGACAGGCCTTTCCTACAATGAGCAGTTCTTC. Residues: CASSQTGLSYNEQFF.

The CDR3 sequence is CASSMGQVKQPQHF. The CDR3 region has the DNA TGTGCCAGTAGTATGGGACAGGTAAAACAGCCCCAGCATTTT. The gene calls are TRBV19 and TRBJ1-5; TRBD1 matches at 8 bases. The ends lost 3 bases at V and 7 bases at J; junction bases unmatched: 5. Germline lookup yields CDR1 LNHDA and CDR2 SQIVND (reference sequence). CDR3 length: 14 amino acids.

The V call is TRBV9, the J call TRBJ1-5, with 9 nucleotides matching TRBD1. The CDR3 covers 14 residues. Germline CDR1 SGDLS, CDR2 YYNGEE. J was trimmed by 7 bases and V by 4 bases; bases with no gene match: 6. CDR3 region: CASSPGQGYQPQHF. CDR3 in DNA: TGTGCCAGCAGCCCCGGACAGGGGTACCAGCCCCAGCATTTT.

V gene TRBV18 combines with J gene TRBJ2-2; D possibly corresponds to TRBD1 (5 bases). Germline-derived CDR1 and CDR2 are KGHSH and LQKENI. V was pared by 8 bases and J by 0 bases, with 13 bases between. This CDR3 spans 15 amino acids. CDR3 sequence (DNA): TGTGCCAGCACCACAGGACCTGCGAACACCGGGGAGCTGTTTTTT. Its translation: CASTTGPANTGELFF.

The genes are TRBV7-9 and TRBJ1-4; 7 nucleotides align to TRBD1. Germline V gene data show CDR1 as SEHNR and CDR2 as FQNEAQ (reference sequence). This CDR3 contains 12 residues. Trimming took 1 base from V and 11 from J; bases not matched to a gene: 1. The CDR3: CASSLGTGKLFF. CDR3 DNA: TGTGCCAGCAGCTTAGGGACAGGTAAACTGTTTTTT.

CDR3 in amino acids: CASSLPGLEQYF. CDR3 coding DNA: TGTGCCAGCAGCTTACCGGGTCTCGAGCAGTACTTC. J is TRBJ2-7 and V is TRBV7-9; no definite D call. Trimming removed 2 bases from V and 6 bases from J, with 8 bases in between. Germline-derived CDR1 and CDR2 are SEHNR and FQNEAQ (reference sequence). CDR3 length: 12 amino acids.

This CDR3 reads CASSGQGNQPQHF. The CDR3, as DNA: TGTGCCAGCAGCGGACAGGGTAATCAGCCCCAGCATTTT. The chain carries TRBV9 and TRBJ1-5, with 7 nucleotides matching TRBD1. CDR1 and CDR2 from the germline V gene are SGDLS and YYNGEE. The CDR3 is 13 amino acids. The J segment lost 4 bases and the V segment lost 3 bases, leaving 1 base of the junction unmatched. The full variable domain, its missing parts supplied by reference TRBV9 and TRBJ1-5, is DSGVTQTPKHLITATGQRVTLRCSPRSGDLSVYWYQQSLDQGLQFLIQYYNGEERAKGNILERFSAQQFPDLHSELNLSSLELGDSALYFCASSGQGNQPQHFGDGTRLSIL.

The chain is built from TRBV4-3 and TRBJ1-2, with TRBD1 as a possible D gene (5 bases). This CDR3 is built from 14 residues. The germline V gene encodes CDR1 LGHNA and CDR2 YSLEER. The germline V and J ends were trimmed by 5 bases and 1 base, with 11 bases remaining between them. This chain's CDR3 is CASSGRGLNYGYTF. CDR3 nucleotides: TGCGCCAGCAGCGGGAGGGGTCTTAACTATGGCTACACCTTC.

V gene TRBV19 combines with J gene TRBJ1-2; 10 bases are shared with TRBD1. The germline V gene has CDR1 LNHDA and CDR2 SQIVND (reference sequence). V gave up 5 bases and J gave up 8 bases; unmatched junction bases: 5. The CDR3 has 13 amino acids. CDR3 protein: CASSVGTGVGYTF. In nucleotides, the CDR3 is TGTGCCAGTAGTGTCGGGACAGGGGTAGGCTACACCTTC.

The rearrangement uses TRBV5-1 and TRBJ2-7, with D tentatively TRBD2 (5 bases). This CDR3 comprises 14 residues. Germline values: CDR1 SGHRS, CDR2 YFSETQ. V was shortened by 0 bases and J by 6 bases, with 13 bases between the two germline ends. DNA for the CDR3: TGCGCCAGCAGCTTGGCTACAGCCACTAGCGAGCAGTACTTC. Translating gives CASSLATATSEQYF.

V and J are TRBV30 and TRBJ1-2; D is unclear. V lost 7 bases and J 4 bases, leaving 19 bases between the germline ends. The CDR3 extends over 14 amino acids. The germline CDR1 and CDR2 sequences are GTSNPN and SVGIG (reference sequence). For the CDR3, the DNA is TGTGCCTTAACTAGGGCGTTGAAACCCTATGGCTACACCTTC. Protein: CALTRALKPYGYTF.

The V call is TRBV6-5, the J call TRBJ2-7; D possibly corresponds to TRBD1 (6 bases). CDR1 MNHEY and CDR2 SVGAGI come from the germline V gene. Trimming took off 2 bases at V and 9 bases at J, with 17 bases between the two ends. The CDR3 is 14 residues long. DNA of the CDR3: TGTGCCAGCAGTTACGGGGCAGGGGCATCGGGGCAGTACTTC. It yields the protein CASSYGAGASGQYF.

This clone was seen more than once but under ten times. V and J are TRBV6-5 and TRBJ1-1; D unresolved. Trimming took 6 bases from V and 6 from J, leaving 8 bases between them. The germline CDR1 and CDR2 sequences are MNHEY and SVGAGI. This CDR3 region has 11 residues. CDR3 region: CASSRGAEAFF. The CDR3 bases are TGTGCCAGCAGCCGGGGTGCTGAAGCTTTCTTT.